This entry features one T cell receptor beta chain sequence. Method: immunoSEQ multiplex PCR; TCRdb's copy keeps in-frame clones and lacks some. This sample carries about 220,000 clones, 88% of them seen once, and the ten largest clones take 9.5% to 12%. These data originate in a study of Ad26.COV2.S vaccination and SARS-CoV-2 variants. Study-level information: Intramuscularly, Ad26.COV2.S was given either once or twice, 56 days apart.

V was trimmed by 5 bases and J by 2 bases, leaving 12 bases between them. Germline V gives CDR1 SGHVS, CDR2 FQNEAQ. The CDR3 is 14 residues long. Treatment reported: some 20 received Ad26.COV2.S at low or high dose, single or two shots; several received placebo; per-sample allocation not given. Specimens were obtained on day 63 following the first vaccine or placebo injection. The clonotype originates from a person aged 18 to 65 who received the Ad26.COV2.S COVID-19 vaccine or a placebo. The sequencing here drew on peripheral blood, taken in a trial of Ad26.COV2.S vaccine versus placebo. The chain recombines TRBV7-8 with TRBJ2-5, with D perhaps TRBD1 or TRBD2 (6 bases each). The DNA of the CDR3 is TGTGCCAGCAGCGGGGGGCTGGGACAAGAGACCCAGTACTTC. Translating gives CASSGGLGQETQYF.